Shown below are 19 T cell receptor beta chains from a single sample sequenced in a study of shared clonotypes between healthy human individuals. Naive CD8 cells were CD45RO-negative, positively selected for CCR7, excluding terminally differentiated effector memory CD45RA+ cells. Clones were read by immunoSEQ multiplex PCR, and TCRdb kept only the in-frame ones, dropping some. The sample holds 2 million to 2.5 million clones, around 96% seen once. The sequenced sample was naive CD8+ T cells sorted from blood. These receptors came from a man younger than 35 in good health.

A note on this clone: Other nucleotide sequences from this sample produce the same CDR3. The chain carries TRBV30 and TRBJ2-2; D remains ambiguous. With 4 bases removed from V and 0 bases from J, the gap between germline ends came to 6 bases. This CDR3 spans 13 amino acids. Germline V lookup: CDR1 GTSNPN, CDR2 SVGIG (reference sequence). The CDR3 region is CAWMETNTGELFF. CDR3 coding DNA: TGTGCCTGGATGGAAACGAACACCGGGGAGCTGTTTTTT.

Regarding this clone: Distinct nucleotide sequences in the sample also encode this CDR3. The chain uses TRBV19 and TRBJ2-7; D is perhaps TRBD1 or TRBD2 (5 bases each). Looked up from germline, CDR1 is LNHDA and CDR2 is SQIVND (reference sequence). Deletions cut 3 bases from V and 3 bases from J, with 9 bases between. The CDR3 length is 13 residues. DNA for the CDR3: TGTGCCAGTAGTATGGGGACCGACTACGAGCAGTACTTC. Protein product: CASSMGTDYEQYF.

V gene TRBV25-1 combines with J gene TRBJ2-3; perhaps TRBD1 as D (5 bases). Germline V gene data show CDR1 as MGHDK and CDR2 as SYGVNS. The germline V and J ends were trimmed by 4 bases and 9 bases, with 8 bases remaining between them. The CDR3 spans 11 residues. The CDR3 is CASSGQITQYF. In DNA form, the CDR3 reads TGTGCCAGCAGTGGACAGATAACGCAGTATTTT. Full variable domain (missing parts from reference TRBV25-1 and TRBJ2-3): EADIYQTPRYLVIGTGKKITLECSQTMGHDKMYWYQQDPGMELHLIHYSYGVNSTEKGDLSSESTVSRIRTEHFPLTLESARPSHTSQYLCASSGQITQYFGPGTRLTVL.

This chain uses TRBV27 with TRBJ1-6, with D possibly matching TRBD1 (5 bases). Trimming pared 6 bases from V and 6 bases from J, leaving 12 bases between. The CDR3 runs to 14 residues. Germline CDR1 and CDR2: MNHEY and SMNVEV (reference sequence). CDR3 sequence: CASSLPDSNSPLHF. CDR3 DNA sequence: TGTGCCAGCAGCCTTCCCGACAGTAATTCACCCCTCCACTTT.

This clone was observed a handful of times. V is TRBV28 and J is TRBJ2-7, with D perhaps TRBD2 (5 bases). The CDR3 loop spans 18 amino acids. V lost 3 bases and J 4 bases, leaving 25 bases between the germline ends. Germline loops: CDR1 MDHEN, CDR2 SYDVKM. The CDR3 DNA sequence: TGTGCCAGCAGTTTTCAATTCACCGCCTCTAGCTTCCCATACGAGCAGTACTTC. It codes for CASSFQFTASSFPYEQYF. The full variable domain, completed using reference TRBV28 and TRBJ2-7, is DVKVTQSSRYLVKRTGEKVFLECVQDMDHENMFWYRQDPGLGLRLIYFSYDVKMKEKGDIPEGYSVSREKKERFSLILESASTNQTSMYLCASSFQFTASSFPYEQYFGPGTRLTVT.

The chain couples TRBV7-8 to TRBJ2-4; TRBD2 aligns across 7 bases. Per the germline V gene, CDR1 is SGHVS and CDR2 is FQNEAQ. This CDR3 comprises 15 residues. V dropped 4 bases and J dropped 12; count of bases not matched to a gene: 15. For the CDR3, the DNA is TGTGCCAGCAGCTCGTCCGGGACTACCGGGTTTCCTCAGTACTTC. Its translation is CASSSSGTTGFPQYF.

This chain links TRBV5-1 with TRBJ1-6; 9 nucleotides agree with TRBD1. From germline, CDR1 is SGHRS and CDR2 YFSETQ. This CDR3 has 17 amino acids. Trimming took 2 bases from V and 8 from J; bases not matched to a gene: 11. CDR3 coding DNA: TGCGCCAGCAGCTTTTTTACCGGACAGGGGTTAGATTCACCCCTCCACTTT. Protein: CASSFFTGQGLDSPLHF.

The chain uses TRBV27 and TRBJ2-2, with TRBD1 identical over 8 bases. The CDR3 totals 14 residues. Trimming removed 4 bases from V and 6 bases from J; junction bases left unmatched: 4. Germline V CDR1 and CDR2: MNHEY, SMNVEV (reference sequence). The CDR3, as DNA: TGTGCCAGCAGTTCAAAACAGGGGGCCGGGGAGCTGTTTTTT. The encoded protein is CASSSKQGAGELFF.

The CDR3: CASSQITANTGELFF. Written as DNA, the CDR3 is TGTGCCAGCAGCCAAATCACTGCGAACACCGGGGAGCTGTTTTTT. The V and J genes are TRBV7-8 and TRBJ2-2; D ambiguous. Germline CDR1 is SGHVS and CDR2 is FQNEAQ. The CDR3 contains 15 residues. V lost 5 bases to trimming and J lost 0 bases, with 10 bases between them.

The J gene is TRBJ2-7, the V gene TRBV6-1, with 14 positions matching TRBD2. Germline V gene data show CDR1 as MNHNS and CDR2 as SASEGT. This CDR3 has 15 residues. After removal of 5 bases from V and 7 bases from J, the junction contained 7 bases not matched to a gene. The CDR3: CASSTTSGRVREQYF. CDR3 bases: TGTGCCAGCAGTACGACTAGCGGGAGGGTGAGGGAGCAGTACTTC.

The rearrangement links TRBV11-2 to TRBJ2-3; D not resolved. V gave up 5 bases and J gave up 5 bases, with 11 bases separating them. This CDR3 contains 13 residues. CDR1 is SGHAT and CDR2 is FQNNGV in the germline V gene. The CDR3 bases are TGTGCCAGCAGCCCCCCCCTGGGAGATACGCAGTATTTT. This encodes CASSPPLGDTQYF. The full variable domain, in which reference TRBV11-2 and TRBJ2-3 provide the parts outside the CDR3, is EAGVAQSPRYKIIEKRQSVAFWCNPISGHATLYWYQQILGQGPKLLIQFQNNGVVDDSQLPKDRFSAERLKGVDSTLKIQPAKLEDSAVYLCASSPPLGDTQYFGPGTRLTVL.

The chain links TRBV28 to TRBJ2-1, with 9 nucleotides matching TRBD1. Germline CDR1 reads MDHEN; CDR2 reads SYDVKM. The CDR3 is 16 amino acids. The J segment lost 3 bases and the V segment lost 4 bases, leaving 7 bases of the junction unmatched. CDR3: CASSSTRTGDYNEQFF. The CDR3 nucleotides read TGTGCCAGCAGTTCCACCCGGACAGGGGACTACAATGAGCAGTTCTTC.

This chain links TRBV27 with TRBJ1-2, with D tentatively TRBD1 (6 bases). The germline V gene encodes CDR1 MNHEY and CDR2 SMNVEV (reference sequence). The CDR3 is 15 amino acids. Trimming took off 6 bases at V and 7 bases at J, with 21 bases between the two ends. CDR3 sequence: CASRSPGGGGRGYTF. CDR3 bases: TGTGCCAGCAGATCACCCGGGGGAGGGGGACGTGGCTACACCTTC.

This chain joins TRBV9 and TRBJ2-3; TRBD2 matches 9 bases. Germline CDR1 SGDLS, CDR2 YYNGEE. J lost 2 bases, V lost 2 bases, and 15 bases had no gene match. This CDR3 comprises 19 residues. The DNA for the CDR3 is TGTGCCAGCAGCGTCCCCTCCTCCGATAGCGGGGGCCTCACAGATACGCAGTATTTT. It codes for CASSVPSSDSGGLTDTQYF.

V is TRBV28 and J is TRBJ2-1; 10 nucleotides match TRBD2. The CDR3 length is 20 residues. CDR1 and CDR2 (germline): MDHEN, SYDVKM. The V segment lost 4 bases and the J segment 0 bases; nucleotides outside the gene matches: 15. This CDR3 reads CASSSPRVGSGGNSYNEQFF. The CDR3 region has the DNA TGTGCCAGCAGTTCCCCCCGCGTGGGTAGCGGGGGGAACTCCTACAATGAGCAGTTCTTC.

This chain connects TRBV13 to TRBJ2-1, with 9 positions matching TRBD2. CDR1 is PRHDT, CDR2 FYEKMQ, per germline (reference sequence). J gave up 9 bases and V 6 bases, and 12 bases lay outside the gene matches. The CDR3 covers 15 residues. CDR3 loop: CASRTSGSHKGEQFF. In nucleotides, the CDR3 is TGTGCCAGCAGGACTAGCGGCTCACATAAGGGTGAGCAGTTCTTC.

V gene TRBV10-2 combines with J gene TRBJ1-1; D perhaps matches TRBD1 (5 bases). Germline CDR1 reads WSHSY; CDR2 reads SAAADI. V was pared by 2 bases and J by 5 bases, with 12 bases between. The CDR3 runs to 14 residues. CDR3 in amino acids: CASSELRAGTEAFF. As DNA, the CDR3 is TGCGCCAGCAGTGAGCTCAGGGCGGGGACTGAAGCTTTCTTT.

The rearrangement joins TRBV9 to TRBJ2-1; TRBD1 matches 12 bases. V was clipped by 3 bases and J by 10 bases; unmatched bases: 8. The CDR3 is 15 residues long. Per the germline V gene, CDR1 is SGDLS and CDR2 is YYNGEE. CDR3 in DNA: TGTGCCAGCAGCGCCTCCGGGACAGGGGGCGAAGAGCAGTTCTTC. Amino acids: CASSASGTGGEEQFF.

V usage is TRBV29-1 and J usage is TRBJ1-1, with D uncertain. CDR1 SQVTM and CDR2 ANQGSEA come from the germline V gene. V lost 8 bases, J lost 3 bases, and 10 bases lay in between. The CDR3 spans 11 residues. The CDR3 DNA is TGCAGCTCCACTAGGTACACTGAAGCTTTCTTT. It translates to CSSTRYTEAFF.